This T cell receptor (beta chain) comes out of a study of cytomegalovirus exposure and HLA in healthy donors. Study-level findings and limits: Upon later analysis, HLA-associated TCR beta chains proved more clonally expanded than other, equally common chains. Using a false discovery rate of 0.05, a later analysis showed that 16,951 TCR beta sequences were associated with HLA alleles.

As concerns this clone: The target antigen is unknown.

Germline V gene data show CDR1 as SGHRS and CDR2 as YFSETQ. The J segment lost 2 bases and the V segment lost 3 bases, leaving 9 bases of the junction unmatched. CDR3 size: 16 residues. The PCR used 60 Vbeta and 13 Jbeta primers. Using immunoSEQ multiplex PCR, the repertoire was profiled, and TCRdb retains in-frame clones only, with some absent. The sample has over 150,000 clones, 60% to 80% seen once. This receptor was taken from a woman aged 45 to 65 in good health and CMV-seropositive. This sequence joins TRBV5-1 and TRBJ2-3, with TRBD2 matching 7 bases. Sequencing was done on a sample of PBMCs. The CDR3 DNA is TGCGCCAGCAGCTCTCGTTGGGGGGGGATCACAGATACGCAGTATTTT. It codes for CASSSRWGGITDTQYF.